One and the same sample provided the 17 T cell receptor beta chains below, sequenced in a study of T cell responses to AZD1222 COVID-19 vaccine. Here immunoSEQ multiplex PCR was the method, and the copy in TCRdb shows in-frame clones only, minus some. The data contain roughly 110,000 clones, around nine tenths of them seen just once; the ten biggest clones take up 6.2%. The sequencing here drew on peripheral blood, taken 28 days after the second AZD1222 dose. These receptors were collected from an adult who received the AZD1222 COVID-19 vaccine.

The rearrangement joins TRBV15 to TRBJ1-4, with D perhaps matching TRBD1 (5 bases). The CDR3 is 14 amino acids. Germline assignment: CDR1 LNHNV and CDR2 YYDKDF (reference sequence). V was pared by 3 bases and J by 8 bases, with 13 bases between. The CDR3 sequence is CATSRSRGSEKLFF. DNA for the CDR3: TGTGCCACCAGCAGGTCACGGGGGTCGGAAAAACTGTTTTTT. Full variable domain (outside the CDR3, taken from reference TRBV15 and TRBJ1-4): DAMVIQNPRYQVTQFGKPVTLSCSQTLNHNVMYWYQQKSSQAPKLLFHYYDKDFNNEADTPDNFQSRRPNTSFCFLDIRSPGLGDTAMYLCATSRSRGSEKLFFGSGTQLSVL.

The genes are TRBV2 and TRBJ2-7; D ambiguous. The V gene lost 7 bases and the J gene lost 3 bases, with 19 bases spanning the gap. This CDR3 has 15 amino acids. Germline V lookup: CDR1 SNHLY, CDR2 FYNNEI. CDR3 sequence (DNA): TGTGCCAGCACTCCGTTGGGATACGCTCGCTACGAGCAGTACTTC. It translates to CASTPLGYARYEQYF.

The rearrangement links TRBV20-1 to TRBJ2-3, with no clear D. Trimming left V 4 bases short and J 2 bases short, with 4 bases between. The CDR3 is 11 residues long. The germline CDR1 and CDR2 sequences are DFQATT and SNEGSKA (reference sequence). CDR3 loop: CSATSTDTQYF. For the CDR3, the DNA is TGCAGTGCTACCTCCACAGATACGCAGTATTTT.

This clone was counted once. The J gene is TRBJ2-7, the V gene TRBV19, with 10 bases that match TRBD1. CDR1 is LNHDA, CDR2 SQIVND, per germline (reference sequence). After removal of 11 bases from V and 2 bases from J, the junction contained 3 bases not matched to a gene. The length of the CDR3 is 12 residues. Written as DNA, the CDR3 is TGTGCCTCTGGACAGGGGGCCTACGAGCAGTACTTC. Its protein is CASGQGAYEQYF.

V and J are TRBV7-6 and TRBJ2-3; TRBD2 aligns across 11 bases. Germline CDR1 and CDR2: SGHVS and FNYEAQ. The CDR3 contains 16 residues. After removal of 4 bases from V and 1 base from J, the junction contained 4 bases not matched to a gene. CDR3 bases: TGTGCCAGCAGCTCCACTAGCGGGGGCGGCACAGATACGCAGTATTTT. Translating it yields CASSSTSGGGTDTQYF.

This clone was seen a handful of times. V and J are TRBV5-4 and TRBJ1-1; weak D call: TRBD1 (5 bases). The ends were cut back, 0 bases at V and 0 bases at J, with 6 bases in the middle. The CDR3 has 14 residues. From germline, CDR1 is SGHNT and CDR2 YYREEE (reference sequence). CDR3 loop: CASSLGQMNTEAFF. The CDR3 nucleotides read TGTGCCAGCAGCTTGGGACAGATGAACACTGAAGCTTTCTTT.

This chain uses TRBV5-1 with TRBJ1-2; 9 bases match TRBD1. The J segment lost 3 bases and the V segment lost 1 base, leaving 4 bases of the junction unmatched. Germline V lookup: CDR1 SGHRS, CDR2 YFSETQ. This CDR3 is 15 amino acids long. CDR3: CASSLPGQGHYGYTF. DNA for the CDR3: TGCGCCAGCAGCTTGCCGGGACAGGGTCACTATGGCTACACCTTC.

This clone turned up a few times. The chain recombines TRBV6-5 with TRBJ2-7; 9 bases are shared with TRBD1. The CDR3 extends over 16 amino acids. The V gene end was trimmed by 2 bases and the J gene end by 4 bases; junction bases not matched to a gene: 9. CDR1 is MNHEY, CDR2 SVGAGI, per germline. The CDR3 DNA sequence: TGTGCCAGCAGTTACCTCGGGACAGGGAATGTGTACGAGCAGTACTTC. Its protein is CASSYLGTGNVYEQYF.

J is TRBJ2-2 and V is TRBV24-1; D gene unclear. CDR1 is KGHDR and CDR2 is SFDVKD in the germline V gene. The CDR3 consists of 15 residues. Between the trimmed V and J ends, which lost 2 bases and 1 base, there was a span of 7 bases. CDR3 region: CATSDSRLNTGELFF. Written as DNA, the CDR3 is TGTGCCACCAGTGATTCACGATTGAACACCGGGGAGCTGTTTTTT.

The chain links TRBV14 to TRBJ2-7; 10 nucleotides align to TRBD2. V was pared by 8 bases and J by 6 bases, with 10 bases of the junction left unmatched. This CDR3 region has 14 residues. In germline, CDR1 is SGHDN, CDR2 FVKESK. CDR3 nucleotide sequence: TGTGCCAGCGGAGGGATAGCGGGAGGCCTCGAGCAGTACTTC. Protein product: CASGGIAGGLEQYF.

V usage is TRBV19 and J usage is TRBJ2-1; the match to TRBD1 covers 7 bases. Trimming at V came to 3 bases and at J to 3 bases, leaving 2 bases not matched to a gene. Germline CDR1 LNHDA, CDR2 SQIVND (reference sequence). This CDR3 is built from 14 residues. For the CDR3, the DNA is TGTGCCAGTAGTATTTGGGACAGCTACAATGAGCAGTTCTTC. It translates to CASSIWDSYNEQFF.

This chain joins TRBV19 and TRBJ1-1; D not resolved. CDR1 is LNHDA, CDR2 SQIVND, per germline (reference sequence). The CDR3 extends over 11 amino acids. Trimming took off 2 bases at V and 10 bases at J, with 8 bases between the two ends. The CDR3: CASSITHLAFF. CDR3 nucleotides: TGTGCCAGTAGTATAACCCATCTAGCTTTCTTT. Full variable domain (remainder filled in from reference TRBV19 and TRBJ1-1): DGGITQSPKYLFRKEGQNVTLSCEQNLNHDAMYWYRQDPGQGLRLIYYSQIVNDFQKGDIAEGYSVSREKKESFPLTVTSAQKNPTAFYLCASSITHLAFFGQGTRLTVV.

The J gene is TRBJ1-5, the V gene TRBV19; D not resolved. The germline V gene encodes CDR1 LNHDA and CDR2 SQIVND (reference sequence). Deletions cut 3 bases from V and 7 bases from J, with 10 bases between. The CDR3 covers 13 residues. The DNA for the CDR3 is TGTGCCAGTAGTATGGCGGGGTGGCAGCCCCAGCATTTT. Its protein product is CASSMAGWQPQHF.

The V call is TRBV4-3, the J call TRBJ2-7; D gene unclear. CDR3 length: 14 amino acids. Trimming removed 0 bases from V and 3 bases from J, with 9 bases in between. Germline V CDR1 and CDR2: LGHNA, YSLEER. Here the CDR3 reads CASSQDTVDYEQYF. The CDR3, as DNA: TGCGCCAGCAGCCAAGATACAGTAGACTACGAGCAGTACTTC.

The CDR3 DNA is TGTGCCAGCAGCTTGGGGACACTTAGAACAGATACGCAGTATTTT. Protein: CASSLGTLRTDTQYF. This rearrangement joins TRBV7-2 to TRBJ2-3, with TRBD1 as a possible D gene (6 bases). The CDR3 covers 15 residues. Per the germline V gene, CDR1 is SGHTA and CDR2 is FQGNSA. Trimming took off 3 bases at V and 3 bases at J, with 13 bases between the two ends.

This chain joins TRBV7-6 and TRBJ1-5; no clear D. Trimming left V 1 base short and J 1 base short, with 5 bases between. Germline-derived CDR1 and CDR2 are SGHVS and FNYEAQ. The CDR3 covers 14 residues. The CDR3 DNA reads as TGTGCCAGCAGCTTAGATGGAAGCAATCAGCCCCAGCATTTT. This translates into CASSLDGSNQPQHF.

The chain links TRBV24-1 to TRBJ2-1, with D possibly being TRBD1 (6 bases). The CDR3 totals 14 residues. V lost 4 bases to trimming and J lost 0 bases, with 6 bases between them. Germline V gene lookup returns CDR1 KGHDR and CDR2 SFDVKD. The CDR3 nucleotides are TGTGCCACCAGTGACAGGGGCTCCTACAATGAGCAGTTCTTC. Translating it yields CATSDRGSYNEQFF.